These 19 T cell receptor beta chains originate from one sample sequenced in a study of glioma-infiltrating T cells after dendritic cell vaccination. As to time point: after dendritic cell vaccination, including at tumor progression/relapse. Autologous tumor lysate was loaded overnight onto monocyte-derived dendritic cells grown about seven days with IL-4 and GM-CSF. The repertoire was sequenced with immunoSEQ multiplex PCR; TCRdb's copy has only in-frame clones and lacks some. The sample carries about 2,100 clones, roughly 72% recorded once. Source: tumor tissue, taken after dendritic cell vaccination. These receptors all come from a human donor with glioblastoma.

The CDR3 region has the DNA TGCAGCGTCCTCACAGGGGTAGATACGCAGTATTTT. Amino acid sequence: CSVLTGVDTQYF. This chain joins TRBV29-1 and TRBJ2-3; 7 positions agree with TRBD1. The trim removed 6 bases at V and 5 bases at J, leaving 5 bases unmatched. This CDR3 has 12 residues. CDR1 SQVTM and CDR2 ANQGSEA come from the germline V gene.

By sample fraction, this clone is large (0.1 to 1%). The chain carries TRBV10-3 and TRBJ2-1; D uncertain. The CDR3 spans 17 residues. Germline-derived CDR1 and CDR2 are ENHRY and SYGVKD. Trimming left V 0 bases short and J 0 bases short, with 12 bases between. CDR3 sequence (DNA): TGTGCCATCAGTGAGTCGATGGCAGCGAGCTCCTACAATGAGCAGTTCTTC. Its translation is CAISESMAASSYNEQFF.

There are a few counts of this clone. This sequence joins TRBV4-3 and TRBJ2-4, with D possibly TRBD1 on 5 matching bases. The CDR3 runs 16 residues. CDR1 is LGHNA, CDR2 YSLEER, per germline. V was cut by 0 bases and J by 5 bases, with 14 bases left in between. CDR3 amino acids: CASSQDRGFLQNIQYF. The CDR3 DNA is TGCGCCAGCAGCCAAGATAGGGGCTTCCTCCAAAACATTCAGTACTTC.

This clone was recorded only once. V and J are TRBV27 and TRBJ2-7; D possibly corresponds to TRBD1 (5 bases). CDR1 and CDR2 (germline): MNHEY, SMNVEV (reference sequence). This CDR3 region has 16 residues. V gave up 5 bases and J gave up 0 bases, with 17 bases separating them. The CDR3 coding sequence is TGTGCCAGCAGTACCCTTTTACAGGTAAACTCCTACGAGCAGTACTTC. Translated: CASSTLLQVNSYEQYF.

This clone has only one observation. This chain connects TRBV30 to TRBJ1-5; no firm D call. The CDR3 spans 16 residues. The V gene lost 1 base and the J gene lost 0 bases, with 13 bases spanning the gap. CDR1 and CDR2 (germline): GTSNPN, SVGIG (reference sequence). The CDR3 DNA reads as TGTGCCTGGAGTGGGGCGTGGGTGAGTAGCAATCAGCCCCAGCATTTT. Protein sequence: CAWSGAWVSSNQPQHF.

The CDR3 here is CASSPGQSYYGYTF. In nucleotides, the CDR3 is TGTGCCAGCTCGCCGGGACAGTCCTACTATGGCTACACCTTC. The chain uses TRBV18 and TRBJ1-2; TRBD1 matches 7 bases. Unmatched junction bases numbered 7, after V lost 6 bases and J lost 3 bases. Looked up from germline, CDR1 is KGHSH and CDR2 is LQKENI. This CDR3 has 14 residues.

The sample holds a few counts of this clone. The chain uses TRBV5-6 and TRBJ2-7, with a possible D match to TRBD1 (6 bases). Trimming shortened V by 3 bases and J by 2 bases, and 12 bases separated the two germline ends. Germline loops: CDR1 SGHDT, CDR2 YYEEEE. CDR3 length: 14 residues. CDR3 region: CASSYGQSTYEQYF. CDR3 nucleotide sequence: TGTGCCAGCAGCTACGGACAGAGTACCTACGAGCAGTACTTC.

This clone was counted a few times. J is TRBJ2-7 and V is TRBV6-8, with D tentatively TRBD1 (5 bases). The CDR3 has 14 amino acids. Looked up from germline, CDR1 is MNHGY and CDR2 is SAAAGT. The V and J ends lost 4 bases and 3 bases respectively, with 13 bases between them. The CDR3 sequence is CASSSLDRIYEQYF. In DNA, the CDR3 is TGTGCCAGCAGTTCTCTCGACAGAATCTACGAGCAGTACTTC.

In this sample, this clone turned up once. V and J are TRBV7-9 and TRBJ1-4; tentatively, D is TRBD1 (5 bases). The CDR3 runs 16 residues. Trimming cost V 5 bases and J 7 bases, with 20 bases left between them. Germline V CDR1 and CDR2: SEHNR, FQNEAQ (reference sequence). The CDR3 sequence is CASSPSEEGWGEKLFF. The CDR3 nucleotides are TGTGCCAGCAGCCCCTCGGAGGAGGGGTGGGGTGAAAAACTGTTTTTT. Together with reference TRBV7-9 and TRBJ1-4, the CDR3 gives the full variable domain: DTGVSQNPRHKITKRGQNVTFRCDPISEHNRLYWYRQTLGQGPEFLTYFQNEAQLEKSRLLSDRFSAERPKGSFSTLEIQRTEQGDSAMYLCASSPSEEGWGEKLFFGSGTQLSVL.

The CDR3 bases are TGTGCCAGCAGCTTAAATCCTCGGGTCGGCACAGATACGCAGTATTTT. Encoded protein: CASSLNPRVGTDTQYF. The rearrangement joins TRBV7-2 to TRBJ2-3, with D hard to call. The germline gives CDR1 SGHTA, CDR2 FQGNSA. The V end was cut by 2 bases, the J end by 1 base, with 13 bases between. The CDR3 is 16 amino acids.

The V gene is TRBV6-1, the J gene TRBJ2-7; a weak D match, TRBD1 (5 bases). The CDR3 consists of 15 residues. V lost 4 bases, J lost 3 bases, and 16 bases lay in between. From germline, CDR1 is MNHNS and CDR2 SASEGT. The CDR3 sequence: CASSVTGAFDYEQYF. The CDR3 coding sequence is TGTGCCAGCAGTGTAACTGGGGCCTTCGACTACGAGCAGTACTTC.

This clone appeared a few times. The chain combines TRBV6-5 with TRBJ1-3; unclear D gene. The CDR3 covers 16 residues. V shed 0 bases and J shed 0 bases, with 9 bases lying between them. From germline, CDR1 is MNHEY and CDR2 SVGAGI. In DNA form, the CDR3 reads TGTGCCAGCAGTTACTCTAGCCCAGACTCTGGAAACACCATATATTTT. Residues: CASSYSSPDSGNTIYF.

The chain uses TRBV7-6 and TRBJ2-3; 10 nucleotides line up with TRBD2. V lost 1 base and J lost 2; bases outside the gene matches: 3. This CDR3 is built from 16 residues. Germline V CDR1 and CDR2: SGHVS, FNYEAQ. The CDR3 here is CASSLVAGGSTDTQYF. As DNA, the CDR3 is TGTGCCAGCAGCTTAGTAGCGGGAGGATCCACAGATACGCAGTATTTT.

This chain joins TRBV4-3 and TRBJ2-7; D might be TRBD2 (7 bases). Germline V gene sequence: CDR1 LGHNA, CDR2 YSLEER. The CDR3 has 14 residues. The V end was cut by 0 bases, the J end by 7 bases, with 13 bases between. The CDR3 reads CASSQDAGEGEQYF. In DNA form, the CDR3 reads TGCGCCAGCAGCCAAGATGCAGGGGAGGGGGAGCAGTACTTC.

The chain has TRBV7-2 and TRBJ2-7; 13 positions agree with TRBD2. This CDR3 spans 15 amino acids. Losses at the gene ends were 1 base for V and 7 bases for J; bases not matched to a gene: 4. Germline V CDR1 and CDR2: SGHTA, FQGNSA. In DNA, the CDR3 is TGTGCCAGCAGCTTAGTAGGGACTAGCGGGGAAGAGCAGTACTTC. It specifies CASSLVGTSGEEQYF.

This chain connects TRBV18 to TRBJ1-2; D ambiguous. The germline V gene has CDR1 KGHSH and CDR2 LQKENI. The CDR3 runs to 14 residues. Trimming took 1 base from V and 1 from J, leaving 7 bases between them. The CDR3 protein is CASSPRYSNYGYTF. CDR3 nucleotide sequence: TGTGCCAGCTCACCACGTTACAGTAACTATGGCTACACCTTC.

The chain joins TRBV6-6 to TRBJ1-2; 7 bases are shared with TRBD1. Looked up from germline, CDR1 is MNHNY and CDR2 is SVGAGI (reference sequence). V lost 5 bases, J lost 6 bases, and 15 bases stayed unmatched. The CDR3 has 16 residues. CDR3 sequence (DNA): TGTGCCAGCAGTACCCGGGACAGTTCGTTCGGGGATGGCTACACCTTC. It is translated as CASSTRDSSFGDGYTF.

The chain couples TRBV6-1 to TRBJ1-1; D is uncertain. Germline CDR1 reads MNHNS; CDR2 reads SASEGT. V was cut by 4 bases and J by 7 bases, with 7 bases left in between. CDR3 length: 11 amino acids. The CDR3: CASSVTFEAFF. In DNA, the CDR3 is TGTGCCAGCAGTGTAACATTTGAAGCTTTCTTT.

V and J are TRBV9 and TRBJ2-1; 7 bases line up with TRBD2. The CDR3 has 15 residues. Germline lookup yields CDR1 SGDLS and CDR2 YYNGEE. J gave up 0 bases and V 2 bases, and 2 bases lay outside the gene matches. DNA of the CDR3: TGTGCCAGCAGCGTGAGCGGGACCTCCTACAATGAGCAGTTCTTC. Protein product: CASSVSGTSYNEQFF.